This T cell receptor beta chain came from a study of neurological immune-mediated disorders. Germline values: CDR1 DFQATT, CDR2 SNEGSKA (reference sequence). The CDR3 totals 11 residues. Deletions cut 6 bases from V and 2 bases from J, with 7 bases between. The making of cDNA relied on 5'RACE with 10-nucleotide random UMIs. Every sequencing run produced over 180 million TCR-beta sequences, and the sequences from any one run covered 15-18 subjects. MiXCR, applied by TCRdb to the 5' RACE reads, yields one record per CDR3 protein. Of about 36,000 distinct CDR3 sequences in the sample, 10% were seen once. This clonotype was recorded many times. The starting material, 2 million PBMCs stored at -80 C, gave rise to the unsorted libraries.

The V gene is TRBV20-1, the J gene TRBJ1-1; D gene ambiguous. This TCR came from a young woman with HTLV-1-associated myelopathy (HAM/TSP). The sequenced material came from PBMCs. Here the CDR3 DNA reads TGCAGTGCAGGCAGTAACACTGAAGCTTTCTTT. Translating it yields CSAGSNTEAFF.